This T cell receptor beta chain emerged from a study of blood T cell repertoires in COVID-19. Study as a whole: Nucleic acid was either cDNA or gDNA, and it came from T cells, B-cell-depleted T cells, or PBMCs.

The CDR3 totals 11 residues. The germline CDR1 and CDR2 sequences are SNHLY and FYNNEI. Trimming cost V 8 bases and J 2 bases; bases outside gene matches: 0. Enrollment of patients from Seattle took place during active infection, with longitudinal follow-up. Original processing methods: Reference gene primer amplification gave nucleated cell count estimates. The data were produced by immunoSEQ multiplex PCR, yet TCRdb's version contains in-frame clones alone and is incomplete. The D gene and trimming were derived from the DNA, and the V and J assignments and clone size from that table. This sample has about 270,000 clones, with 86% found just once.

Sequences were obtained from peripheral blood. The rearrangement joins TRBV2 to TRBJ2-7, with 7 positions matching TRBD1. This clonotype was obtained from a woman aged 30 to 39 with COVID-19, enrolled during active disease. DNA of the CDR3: TGTGCCAGCGGACAGGCCTACGAGCAGTACTTC. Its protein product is CASGQAYEQYF. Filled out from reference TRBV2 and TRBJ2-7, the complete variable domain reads EPEVTQTPSHQVTQMGQEVILRCVPISNHLYFYWYRQILGQKVEFLVSFYNNEISEKSEIFDDQFSVERPDGSNFTLKIRSTKLEDSAMYFCASGQAYEQYFGPGTRLTVT.